These 10 T cell receptor beta chains were all obtained from the same sample, sequenced in a study of response to subunit inactivated influenza vaccine. MiXCR, run by TCRdb on the RT-PCR reads, gives a single entry per CDR3 protein. Of roughly 150,000 distinct CDR3 sequences listed, approximately 11% are singletons. The sample here was non-naive T cells sorted from PBMCs, taken 45 days after vaccination. The receptors derive from a man aged 45-60 years who received an inactivated influenza vaccine.

This clonotype was counted many times. The genes are TRBV15 and TRBJ2-5, with 7 bases fitting TRBD2. This CDR3 has 15 amino acids. J was trimmed by 4 bases and V by 1 base; bases with no gene match: 6. Germline V gene sequence: CDR1 LNHNV, CDR2 YYDKDF (reference sequence). The CDR3 bases are TGTGCCACCAGCAGAGGCTCTAGCGGTCTAGAGACCCAGTACTTC. It is translated as CATSRGSSGLETQYF.

In its sample, this clonotype was seen a few times. The J gene is TRBJ2-7, the V gene TRBV4-3; 8 bases line up with TRBD1. The CDR3 runs to 15 residues. With 2 bases clipped from V and 1 base from J, the junction kept 4 bases outside the gene matches. CDR1 is LGHNA, CDR2 YSLEER, per germline. CDR3 region: CASSQQTGESYEQYF. CDR3 nucleotides: TGCGCCAGCAGCCAACAGACAGGGGAGTCCTACGAGCAGTACTTC.

This clonotype was counted at least ten times. The chain carries TRBV11-2 and TRBJ2-1; tentatively, D is TRBD1 or TRBD2 (5 bases each). The V end was cut by 4 bases, the J end by 5 bases, with 18 bases between. The CDR3 is 16 amino acids. Germline V lookup: CDR1 SGHAT, CDR2 FQNNGV. The CDR3 here is CASSSYGTGVDNEQFF. For the CDR3, the DNA is TGTGCCAGCAGCTCATATGGGACGGGCGTGGACAATGAGCAGTTCTTC.

The rearrangement joins TRBV4-1 to TRBJ2-7, with TRBD1 matching 9 bases. Losses at the gene ends were 4 bases for V and 7 bases for J; bases not matched to a gene: 14. CDR3 length: 16 amino acids. CDR1 is MGHRA, CDR2 YSYEKL, per germline. The CDR3 bases are TGCGCCAGCAGCCCAGCGCCGGGGACAGGGATGGGTGAGCAGTACTTC. Protein sequence: CASSPAPGTGMGEQYF.

The rearrangement uses TRBV24-1 and TRBJ2-7; D possibly corresponds to TRBD2 (6 bases). Germline loops: CDR1 KGHDR, CDR2 SFDVKD. The V end was cut by 12 bases, the J end by 4 bases, with 21 bases between. The CDR3 has 14 residues. CDR3: CALPIWGRRYEQYF. The CDR3 DNA is TGTGCCCTCCCGATCTGGGGGAGGCGGTACGAGCAGTACTTC.

This clonotype was seen more than once but under ten times. The rearrangement links TRBV7-2 to TRBJ2-1, with D possibly TRBD1 on 5 matching bases. The CDR3 totals 14 residues. Trimming cost V 5 bases and J 1 base, with 9 bases left between them. CDR1 is SGHTA and CDR2 is FQGNSA in the germline V gene. The CDR3 region has the DNA TGTGCCAGCAGCACCCGACAGTCCTACAATGAGCAGTTCTTC. Amino acid sequence: CASSTRQSYNEQFF.

This clonotype occurred many times. The rearrangement joins TRBV7-2 to TRBJ2-3, with TRBD2 identical over 7 bases. The V gene's germline CDR1 is SGHTA and CDR2 FQGNSA. The V gene end was trimmed by 4 bases and the J gene end by 4 bases; junction bases not matched to a gene: 8. The CDR3 length is 15 residues. CDR3 DNA sequence: TGTGCCAGCAGCTCTTGGGGGGGGTCGGCAGATACGCAGTATTTT. It yields the protein CASSSWGGSADTQYF.

This clonotype has just a few counts. The chain couples TRBV5-1 to TRBJ2-7, with 7 nucleotides matching TRBD2. CDR3 length: 16 amino acids. CDR1 is SGHRS, CDR2 YFSETQ, per germline. The V gene end was trimmed by 4 bases and the J gene end by 0 bases; junction bases not matched to a gene: 10. CDR3 region: CASSPFRDYGSYEQYF. CDR3 coding DNA: TGCGCCAGCAGCCCATTCCGGGACTACGGCTCCTACGAGCAGTACTTC. The whole variable domain, remainder taken from reference TRBV5-1 and TRBJ2-7, is KAGVTQTPRYLIKTRGQQVTLSCSPISGHRSVSWYQQTPGQGLQFLFEYFSETQRNKGNFPGRFSGRQFSNSRSEMNVSTLELGDSALYLCASSPFRDYGSYEQYFGPGTRLTVT.

In this sample, this clonotype turned up a few times. The rearrangement joins TRBV18 to TRBJ2-5, with 8 bases identical to TRBD1. The CDR3 has 16 residues. In germline, CDR1 is KGHSH, CDR2 LQKENI. Unmatched junction bases numbered 7, after V lost 3 bases and J lost 1 base. CDR3: CASSPPTGVVQETQYF. The CDR3 region has the DNA TGTGCCAGCTCACCGCCGACAGGGGTGGTCCAAGAGACCCAGTACTTC. The variable domain in full, completed from reference TRBV18 and TRBJ2-5, reads NAGVMQNPRHLVRRRGQEARLRCSPMKGHSHVYWYRQLPEEGLKFMVYLQKENIIDESGMPKERFSAEFPKEGPSILRIQQVVRGDSAAYFCASSPPTGVVQETQYFGPGTRLLVL.

The table lists this clonotype with many counts. The rearrangement links TRBV12-3 or TRBV12-4 to TRBJ2-5; 11 nucleotides match TRBD2. The CDR3 sequence is 16 residues long. J lost 2 bases, V lost 2 bases, and 4 bases had no gene match. The CDR3 sequence: CASSLKGLAVQETQYF. In nucleotides, the CDR3 is TGTGCCAGCAGTTTAAAGGGACTAGCGGTTCAAGAGACCCAGTACTTC.